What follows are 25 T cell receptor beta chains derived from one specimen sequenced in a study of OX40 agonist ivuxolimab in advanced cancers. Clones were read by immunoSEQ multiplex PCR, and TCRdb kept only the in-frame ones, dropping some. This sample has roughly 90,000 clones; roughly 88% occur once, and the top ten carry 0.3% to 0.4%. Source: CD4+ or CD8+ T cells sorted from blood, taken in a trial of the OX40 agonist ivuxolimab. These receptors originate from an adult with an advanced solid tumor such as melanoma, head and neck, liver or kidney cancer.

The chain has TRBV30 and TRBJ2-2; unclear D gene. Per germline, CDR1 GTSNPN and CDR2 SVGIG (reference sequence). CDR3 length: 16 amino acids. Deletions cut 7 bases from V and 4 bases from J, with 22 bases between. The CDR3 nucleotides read TGTGCCTCCCCCGTTTGGAAAAGGGAAAGCACCGGGGAGCTGTTTTTT. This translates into CASPVWKRESTGELFF. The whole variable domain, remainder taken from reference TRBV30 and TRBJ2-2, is SQTIHQWPATLVQPVGSPLSLECTVEGTSNPNLYWYRQAAGRGLQLLFYSVGIGQISSEVPQNLSASRPQDRQFILSSKKLLLSDSGFYLCASPVWKRESTGELFFGEGSRLTVL.

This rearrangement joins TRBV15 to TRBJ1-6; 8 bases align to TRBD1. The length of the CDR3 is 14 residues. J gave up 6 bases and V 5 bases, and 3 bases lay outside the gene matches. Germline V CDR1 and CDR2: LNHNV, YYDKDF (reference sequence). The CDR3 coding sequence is TGTGCCACCAGCCCGGGACAGGCTAATTCACCCCTCCACTTT. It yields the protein CATSPGQANSPLHF.

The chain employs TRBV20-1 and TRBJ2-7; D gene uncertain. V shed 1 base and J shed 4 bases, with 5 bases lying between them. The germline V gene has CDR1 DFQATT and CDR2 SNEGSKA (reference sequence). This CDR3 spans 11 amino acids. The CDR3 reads CSARVGYEQYF. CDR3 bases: TGCAGTGCTAGAGTCGGATACGAGCAGTACTTC.

CDR3 in amino acids: CASSLTGSKRDTQYF. In nucleotides, the CDR3 is TGTGCCAGCAGCTTAACCGGGAGTAAGAGGGATACGCAGTATTTT. The gene calls are TRBV13 and TRBJ2-3; D is perhaps TRBD2 (6 bases). In germline, CDR1 is PRHDT, CDR2 FYEKMQ (reference sequence). The CDR3 has 15 residues. The V gene lost 2 bases and the J gene lost 6 bases, with 15 bases spanning the gap.

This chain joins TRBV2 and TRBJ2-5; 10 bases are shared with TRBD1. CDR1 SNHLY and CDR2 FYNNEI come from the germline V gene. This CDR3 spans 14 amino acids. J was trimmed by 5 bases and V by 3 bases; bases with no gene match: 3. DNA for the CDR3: TGTGCCAGCAGTGAGACAGGGGGCCAGGAGACCCAGTACTTC. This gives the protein CASSETGGQETQYF.

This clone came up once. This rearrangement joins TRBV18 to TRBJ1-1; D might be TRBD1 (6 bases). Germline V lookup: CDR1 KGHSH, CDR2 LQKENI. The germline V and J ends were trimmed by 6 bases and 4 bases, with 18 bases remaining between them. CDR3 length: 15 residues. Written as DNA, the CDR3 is TGTGCCAGCTCGCCCCTGATGGGAGGGGGCACTGAAGCTTTCTTT. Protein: CASSPLMGGGTEAFF.

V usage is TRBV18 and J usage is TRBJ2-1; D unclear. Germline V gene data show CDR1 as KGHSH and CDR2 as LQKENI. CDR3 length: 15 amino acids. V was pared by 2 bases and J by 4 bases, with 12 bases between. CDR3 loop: CASSPRVDLYNEQFF. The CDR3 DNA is TGTGCCAGCTCACCAAGAGTAGACCTTTACAATGAGCAGTTCTTC.

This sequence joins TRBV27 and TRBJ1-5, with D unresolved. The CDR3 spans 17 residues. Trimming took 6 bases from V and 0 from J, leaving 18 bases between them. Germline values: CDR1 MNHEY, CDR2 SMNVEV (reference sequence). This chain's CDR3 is CASSPIGMALSNQPQHF. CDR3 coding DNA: TGTGCCAGCAGCCCTATCGGGATGGCCCTTAGCAATCAGCCCCAGCATTTT.

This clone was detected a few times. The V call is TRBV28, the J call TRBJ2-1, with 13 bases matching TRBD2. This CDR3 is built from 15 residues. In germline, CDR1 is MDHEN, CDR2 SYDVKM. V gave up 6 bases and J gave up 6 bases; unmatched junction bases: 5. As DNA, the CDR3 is TGTGCCAGCAGCCCCGGGACTAGCGGGATCAATGAGCAGTTCTTC. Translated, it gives CASSPGTSGINEQFF.

The DNA for the CDR3 is TGTGCCAGCAGTGAAGGAAGGTACGAGCAGTACTTC. Its translation is CASSEGRYEQYF. The rearrangement uses TRBV6-1 and TRBJ2-7; D ambiguous. CDR1 MNHNS and CDR2 SASEGT come from the germline V gene. Trimming cost V 1 base and J 4 bases, with 5 bases left between them. The CDR3 extends over 12 amino acids.

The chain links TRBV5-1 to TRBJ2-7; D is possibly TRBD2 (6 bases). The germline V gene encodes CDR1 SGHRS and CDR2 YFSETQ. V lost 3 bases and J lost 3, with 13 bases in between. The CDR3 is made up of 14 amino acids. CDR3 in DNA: TGCGCCAGCAGCTCCGGGATGCGGGACTACGAGCAGTACTTC. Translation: CASSSGMRDYEQYF.

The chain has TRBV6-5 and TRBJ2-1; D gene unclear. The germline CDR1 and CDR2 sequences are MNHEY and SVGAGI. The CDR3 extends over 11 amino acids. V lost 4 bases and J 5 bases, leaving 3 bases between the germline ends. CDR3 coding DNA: TGTGCCAGCAGTTCAAACAATGAGCAGTTCTTC. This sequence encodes CASSSNNEQFF.

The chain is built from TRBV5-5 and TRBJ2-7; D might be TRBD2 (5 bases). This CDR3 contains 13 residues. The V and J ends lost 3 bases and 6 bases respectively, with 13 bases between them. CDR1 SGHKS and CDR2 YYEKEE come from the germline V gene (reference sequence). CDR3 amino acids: CASSYTRTGEQYF. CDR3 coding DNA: TGTGCCAGCAGCTACACTAGGACGGGCGAGCAGTACTTC.

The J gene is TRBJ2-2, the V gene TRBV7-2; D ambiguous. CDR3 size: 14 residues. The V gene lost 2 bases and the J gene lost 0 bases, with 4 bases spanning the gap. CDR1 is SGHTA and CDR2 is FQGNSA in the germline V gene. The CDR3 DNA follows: TGTGCCAGCAGCTTATACACGAACACCGGGGAGCTGTTTTTT. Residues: CASSLYTNTGELFF.

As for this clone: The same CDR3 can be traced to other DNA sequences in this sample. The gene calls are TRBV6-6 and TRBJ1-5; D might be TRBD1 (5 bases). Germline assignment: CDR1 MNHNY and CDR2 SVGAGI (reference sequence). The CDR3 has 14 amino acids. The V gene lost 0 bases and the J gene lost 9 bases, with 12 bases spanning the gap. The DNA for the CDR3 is TGTGCCAGCAGTTACTCGTCCGGGACGCGGCCCCAGCATTTT. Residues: CASSYSSGTRPQHF.

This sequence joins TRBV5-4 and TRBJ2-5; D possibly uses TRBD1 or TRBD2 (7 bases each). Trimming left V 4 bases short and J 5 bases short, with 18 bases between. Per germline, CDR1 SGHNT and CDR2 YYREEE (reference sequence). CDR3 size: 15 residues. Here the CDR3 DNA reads TGTGCCAGCAGCCTGAGGCGGCAGGGGGGGGAGACCCAGTACTTC. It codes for CASSLRRQGGETQYF.

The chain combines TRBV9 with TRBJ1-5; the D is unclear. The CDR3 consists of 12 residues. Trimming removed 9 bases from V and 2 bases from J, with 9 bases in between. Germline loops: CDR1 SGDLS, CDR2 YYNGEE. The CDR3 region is CATGEGNQPQHF. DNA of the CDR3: TGTGCCACCGGGGAGGGCAATCAGCCCCAGCATTTT.

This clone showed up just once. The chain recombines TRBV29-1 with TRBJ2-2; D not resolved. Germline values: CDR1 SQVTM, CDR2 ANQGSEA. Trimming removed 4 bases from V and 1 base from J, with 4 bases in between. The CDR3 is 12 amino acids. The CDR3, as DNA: TGCAGCGTTGGGTGGAACACCGGGGAGCTGTTTTTT. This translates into CSVGWNTGELFF.

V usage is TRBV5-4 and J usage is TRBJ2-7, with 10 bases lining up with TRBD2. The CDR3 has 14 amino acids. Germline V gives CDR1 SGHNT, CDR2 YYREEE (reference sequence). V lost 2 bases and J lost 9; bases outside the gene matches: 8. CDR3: CASSFAEAGGRQYF. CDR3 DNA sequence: TGTGCCAGCAGCTTTGCGGAAGCGGGAGGGCGGCAGTACTTC.

In DNA form, the CDR3 reads TGTGCCAGCAGCGTCGGGGGGGAGGTTGGGGCCGAGCAGTACTTC. It is translated as CASSVGGEVGAEQYF. This chain connects TRBV9 to TRBJ2-7, with TRBD2 identical over 8 bases. Germline-derived CDR1 and CDR2 are SGDLS and YYNGEE. The CDR3 totals 15 residues. With 2 bases clipped from V and 6 bases from J, the junction kept 10 bases outside the gene matches.

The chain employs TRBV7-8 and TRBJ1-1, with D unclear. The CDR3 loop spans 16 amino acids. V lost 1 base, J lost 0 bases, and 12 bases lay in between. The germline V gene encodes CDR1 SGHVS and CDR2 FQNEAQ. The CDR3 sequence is CASSLGLRALNTEAFF. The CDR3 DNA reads TGTGCCAGCAGCTTAGGGCTCCGGGCCCTGAACACTGAAGCTTTCTTT.

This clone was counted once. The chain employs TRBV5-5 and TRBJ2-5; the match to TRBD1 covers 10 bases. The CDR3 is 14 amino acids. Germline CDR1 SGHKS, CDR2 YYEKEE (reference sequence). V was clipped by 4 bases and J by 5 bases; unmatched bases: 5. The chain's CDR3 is CASSLPTGGETQYF. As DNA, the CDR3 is TGTGCCAGCAGCCTACCGACAGGGGGCGAGACCCAGTACTTC.

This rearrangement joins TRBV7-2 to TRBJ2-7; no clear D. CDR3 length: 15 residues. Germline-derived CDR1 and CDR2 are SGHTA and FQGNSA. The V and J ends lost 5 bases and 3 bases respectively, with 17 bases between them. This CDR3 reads CASSLQDAGGYEQYF. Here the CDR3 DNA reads TGTGCCAGCAGCCTACAAGACGCAGGTGGCTACGAGCAGTACTTC.

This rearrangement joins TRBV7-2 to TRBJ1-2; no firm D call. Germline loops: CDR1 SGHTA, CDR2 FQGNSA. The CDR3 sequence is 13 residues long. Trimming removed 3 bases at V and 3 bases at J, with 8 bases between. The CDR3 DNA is TGTGCCAGCAGCTTTAGCGGCGACTATGGCTACACCTTC. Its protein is CASSFSGDYGYTF.

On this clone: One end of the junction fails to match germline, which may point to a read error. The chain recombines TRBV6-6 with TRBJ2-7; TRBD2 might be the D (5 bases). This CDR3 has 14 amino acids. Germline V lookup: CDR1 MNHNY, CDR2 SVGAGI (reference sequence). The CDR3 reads CASRYYGEAYEQYF. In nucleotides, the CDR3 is TGTGCCAGCAGGTACTACGGGGAAGCCTACGAGCAGTACTTC.